The entry that follows covers one T cell receptor beta chain sequence. Antigen unknown. Using immunoSEQ multiplex PCR, the repertoire was profiled, and TCRdb retains in-frame clones only, with some absent. The data hold about 200,000 clones, with about 94% observed a single time. Germline lookup yields CDR1 SGHRS and CDR2 YFSETQ. The V gene lost 4 bases and the J gene lost 2 bases, with 16 bases spanning the gap. This CDR3 has 16 amino acids. This record comes from a study of T cell responses to AZD1222 COVID-19 vaccine. Study-wide findings and caveats: Females outnumbered males among donors, who were mostly white British; clonal diversity was possibly underestimated. Vaccine-associated CD4 TCRs ranged over spike, dominating at 160-218 and 743-854. Spike-specific TCR breadth and depth grew following two AZD1222 doses.

The TCR originated in an adult who received the AZD1222 COVID-19 vaccine. This sequence joins TRBV5-1 and TRBJ1-3; a weak D match, TRBD1 (6 bases). Sequences were derived from peripheral blood, sampled 28 days after the second AZD1222 dose. The CDR3 here is CASSGAGTPTGNTIYF. As DNA, the CDR3 is TGCGCCAGCAGCGGCGCCGGGACACCCACTGGAAACACCATATATTTT.